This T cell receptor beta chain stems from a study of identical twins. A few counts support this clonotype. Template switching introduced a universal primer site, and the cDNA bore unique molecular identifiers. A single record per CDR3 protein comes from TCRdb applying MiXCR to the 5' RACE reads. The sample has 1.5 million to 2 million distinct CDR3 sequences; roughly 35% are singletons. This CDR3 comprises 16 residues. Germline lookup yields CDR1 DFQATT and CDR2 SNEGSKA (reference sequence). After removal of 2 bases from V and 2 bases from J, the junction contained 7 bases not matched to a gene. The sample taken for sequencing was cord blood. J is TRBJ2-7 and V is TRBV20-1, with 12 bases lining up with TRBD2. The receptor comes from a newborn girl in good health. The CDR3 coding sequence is TGCAGTGCTAGACATCTCGGACTAGCGGGGACCTACGAGCAGTACTTC. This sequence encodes CSARHLGLAGTYEQYF.